This paragraph reports one TCR beta chain. The antigen is unknown. The data were obtained in a study of cytomegalovirus exposure and HLA in healthy donors. Study summary: HLA-typed donors were the source of tens of millions of unique TCRs, which an early data release held. General observations from the study: One later analysis reportedly identified an Asian-associated ancestry cluster that showed fewer N-insertions than the roughly 720-donor mean. Most CMV-associated TCR beta chains appeared HLA-restricted in a later analysis.

The primer mix had 60 Vbeta and 13 Jbeta primers. Here immunoSEQ multiplex PCR was the method, and the copy in TCRdb shows in-frame clones only, minus some. This sample has some 110,000 clones, with over 9% found just once. All the people who gave samples were healthy bone marrow donors. V was clipped by 4 bases and J by 2 bases, with 11 bases between them. CDR3 length: 14 residues. Per the germline V gene, CDR1 is MGHDK and CDR2 is SYGVNS. The source material was PBMCs. This TCR was sampled from a man aged 35 to 55 in good health and CMV-seropositive. The chain is built from TRBV25-1 and TRBJ2-5; possible D gene TRBD1, 5 bases. In DNA form, the CDR3 reads TGTGCCAGCAGTGGGTCCTCAGGGCAAGAGACCCAGTACTTC. The encoded protein is CASSGSSGQETQYF.